This TCR beta chain is from a study of T cell responses to AZD1222 COVID-19 vaccine. Findings and limits, study-wide: Only five or six individuals given AZD1222 were seropositive at baseline. Vaccine-associated CD4 TCRs spanned spike, dominant at 160-218 and 743-854. Nearly half of the spike-specific TCRs reportedly recognize variant regions that carry no mutations. In a largely white British group with more females than males, clonal diversity was possibly underestimated.

Data came from immunoSEQ multiplex PCR; TCRdb stores just in-frame clones and leaves some out. Among roughly 120,000 clones listed, less than 90% were seen once. On this clone: Its matching antigen is unknown.

V was clipped by 4 bases and J by 3 bases; unmatched bases: 16. From germline, CDR1 is SGHRS and CDR2 YFSETQ. The length of the CDR3 is 18 residues. The source material was peripheral blood, sampled on day 0 of AZD1222 vaccination. The chain recombines TRBV5-1 with TRBJ1-3, with TRBD1 matching 7 bases. This receptor was identified in an adult in good health. CDR3 residues: CASSPLARDSDLGNTIYF. CDR3 sequence (DNA): TGCGCCAGCAGCCCCCTGGCGCGGGACAGCGACCTTGGAAACACCATATATTTT.